These T cell receptor beta chains were read from a single sample in a study of blood T cell repertoires in COVID-19. The protocol was immunoSEQ multiplex PCR, while the TCRdb copy is restricted to in-frame clones and leaves out a portion. This sample yields fewer than 250,000 clones, of which roughly nine tenths are seen a single time; about 2.2% belongs to the top ten. Material: peripheral blood. These receptors came from a woman in her 50s with acute or convalescent COVID-19. The CDR3 runs from the conserved cysteine through the conserved F or W. The D gene is left open where the match is weak. Some rows mark clone size as missing; the rest say once, few, many or name a class of expanded clone.

clone_size	d_call	v_call	j_call	cdr3_aa	cdr3_nt
NA	TRBD1	TRBV29-1	TRBJ1-1	CSASTGGWDTEAFF	TGCAGCGCGTCAACAGGGGGCTGGGACACTGAAGCTTTCTTT
NA	TRBD1	TRBV16	TRBJ1-1	CASRNGWGDSSAFF	TGTGCCAGCAGGAATGGCTGGGGGGACAGTTCGGCTTTCTTT
NA	TRBD1	TRBV7-9	TRBJ2-1	CASDKTGAYNEQFF	TGTGCCAGCGACAAGACAGGGGCTTACAATGAGCAGTTCTTC
NA	NA	TRBV30	TRBJ1-1	CAWNPGRTEAFF	TGTGCCTGGAACCCTGGGAGGACTGAAGCTTTCTTT
NA	TRBD1	TRBV6-5	TRBJ1-1	CASREDRAFEAFF	TGTGCCAGCAGAGAGGACAGGGCGTTTGAAGCTTTCTTT
NA	NA	TRBV3-1/TRBV3-2	TRBJ1-2	CASSQSSGGGYTF	TGTGCCAGCAGCCAAAGCTCGGGGGGTGGCTACACCTTC
NA	NA	TRBV30	TRBJ2-2	CAWARMASFGGELFF	TGTGCCTGGGCTAGGATGGCTAGCTTCGGCGGGGAGCTGTTTTTT
NA	TRBD2	TRBV15	TRBJ2-2	CATSSSPASGSPGELFF	TGTGCCACCTCTTCGTCTCCGGCTAGCGGGAGTCCCGGGGAGCTGTTTTTT
NA	TRBD1	TRBV6-5	TRBJ1-5	CASMSGQGFEPQHF	TGTGCCAGCATGTCCGGACAGGGGTTCGAGCCCCAGCATTTT
NA	TRBD1	TRBV29-1	TRBJ2-3	CSDQGVKTDTQYF	TGCAGCGACCAGGGGGTTAAAACAGATACGCAGTATTTT
NA	NA	TRBV11-2	TRBJ1-1	CASSVGQNTEAFF	TGTGCCAGCAGCGTGGGACAGAACACTGAAGCTTTCTTT
NA	NA	TRBV24-1	TRBJ1-2	CATSDRRGVFSF	TGTGCCACCAGTGATCGCCGCGGGGTTTTCTCGTTC
NA	TRBD1	TRBV11-3	TRBJ1-1	CASRNRGGTEAFF	TGTGCCAGCAGAAACAGGGGAGGTACTGAAGCTTTCTTT
few	NA	TRBV10-1	TRBJ2-1	CASSDSISGTYNEQFF	TGCGCCAGCAGTGACTCTATTAGCGGAACCTACAATGAGCAGTTCTTC
NA	TRBD1	TRBV7-7	TRBJ2-3	CASSPDRGSTDTQYF	TGTGCCAGCAGCCCAGACAGGGGTAGCACAGATACGCAGTATTTT
NA	NA	TRBV6-1	TRBJ1-4	CASSDWQGGMRKLFF	TGTGCCAGCAGTGATTGGCAGGGAGGAATGAGAAAACTGTTTTTT
few	TRBD1	TRBV15	TRBJ2-1	CATSRGGGQAHNEQFF	TGTGCCACCAGCAGAGGAGGGGGACAGGCACACAATGAGCAGTTCTTC
NA	NA	TRBV9	TRBJ2-5	CASSGRGDQETQYF	TGTGCCAGCTCAGGCAGGGGAGACCAAGAGACCCAGTACTTC
NA	NA	TRBV7-9	TRBJ1-1	CASSLEYTAGLNTEAFF	TGTGCCAGCAGCTTGGAATATACCGCAGGGTTGAACACTGAAGCTTTCTTT
NA	TRBD2	TRBV5-1	TRBJ2-1	CASSGGWLAGNNEQFF	TGCGCCAGTTCTGGGGGCTGGCTAGCGGGCAACAATGAGCAGTTCTTC
NA	TRBD1	TRBV19	TRBJ2-2	CASSFMDRDTGELFF	TGTGCCAGTAGTTTCATGGACAGGGACACCGGGGAGCTGTTTTTT
NA	TRBD1	TRBV7-8	TRBJ2-1	CASSLQGAPYNEQFF	TGTGCCAGCAGCCTACAGGGGGCGCCCTACAATGAGCAGTTCTTC
NA	TRBD1	TRBV3-1/TRBV3-2	TRBJ1-5	CASSQQGVQPQHF	TGTGCCAGCAGCCAACAGGGGGTTCAGCCCCAGCATTTT
NA	NA	TRBV5-1	TRBJ1-1	CASSFTADTEAFF	TGCGCCAGCAGTTTTACAGCGGACACTGAAGCTTTCTTT
NA	NA	TRBV5-4	TRBJ2-1	CASSRRQISSYNEQFF	TGTGCCAGCAGCAGACGACAGATTAGCTCCTACAATGAGCAGTTCTTC
NA	NA	TRBV19	TRBJ2-5	CASTQATDGTQYF	TGTGCCAGTACCCAGGCCACAGACGGGACCCAGTACTTC
NA	NA	TRBV5-8	TRBJ2-1	CASSLHGDYEQFF	TGTGCCAGCAGCTTGCATGGGGACTATGAGCAGTTCTTC
once	NA	TRBV9	TRBJ2-3	CASSVGVGLSTDTQYF	TGTGCCAGCAGCGTAGGGGTCGGGTTAAGCACAGATACGCAGTATTTT
NA	TRBD1	TRBV2	TRBJ2-7	CASTTTIQGANEQYF	TGTGCCAGCACCACAACTATTCAGGGGGCGAACGAGCAGTACTTC
NA	NA	TRBV18	TRBJ2-7	CASSPGTADEQYF	TGTGCCAGCTCACCAGGAACAGCGGACGAGCAGTACTTC
NA	TRBD2	TRBV14	TRBJ2-6	CASSQGGAGGYGANVLTF	TGTGCCAGCAGCCAAGGCGGAGCGGGGGGCTATGGGGCCAACGTCCTGACTTTC
NA	TRBD1	TRBV7-9	TRBJ1-2	CASSLYRTGMDGYTF	TGTGCCAGCAGCTTATACCGGACAGGGATGGACGGCTACACCTTC
NA	TRBD2	TRBV19	TRBJ2-5	CASSIPLAGRQETQYF	TGTGCCAGTAGTATCCCTCTAGCGGGCCGTCAGGAGACCCAGTACTTC
NA	NA	TRBV19	TRBJ1-5	CASKDGNQPQHF	TGTGCCAGTAAAGACGGGAATCAGCCCCAGCATTTT
NA	NA	TRBV2	TRBJ1-1	CASRSPGAGNTEAFF	TGTGCCAGCAGGAGCCCGGGAGCAGGGAACACTGAAGCTTTCTTT
once	NA	TRBV6-5	TRBJ1-2	CASSLQAGENYGYTF	TGTGCCAGCAGCCTCCAGGCAGGGGAGAACTATGGCTACACCTTC
once	NA	TRBV5-1	TRBJ1-5	CASSPGGYSNQPQHF	TGCGCCAGCAGTCCGGGAGGATATAGCAATCAGCCCCAGCATTTT
NA	TRBD1	TRBV25-1	TRBJ2-4	CASSDSGQGNIQYF	TGTGCCAGCAGTGACTCGGGACAGGGGAACATTCAGTACTTC
NA	NA	TRBV19	TRBJ2-2	CASSFPSAGARTGELFF	TGTGCCAGTAGTTTCCCCTCCGCGGGGGCGCGGACCGGGGAGCTGTTTTTT
NA	NA	TRBV7-2	TRBJ1-2	CASSPRGSYTF	TGTGCCAGCAGCCCCAGGGGTAGCTACACCTTC
NA	TRBD1	TRBV7-9	TRBJ1-2	CASSSGTGGPYGYTF	TGTGCCAGCAGTTCTGGCACAGGGGGTCCCTATGGCTACACCTTC
NA	TRBD1	TRBV7-8	TRBJ1-4	CASSPRGVPLHEKLFF	TGTGCCAGCAGCCCCAGGGGGGTCCCCCTCCATGAAAAACTGTTTTTT
NA	NA	TRBV6-2/TRBV6-3	TRBJ2-7	CASRYKSGVGYEQYF	TGTGCCAGCAGGTACAAATCCGGGGTTGGGTACGAGCAGTACTTC
NA	NA	TRBV20-1	TRBJ1-2	CSASTTGGYGYTF	TGCAGTGCTAGTACCACCGGGGGCTATGGCTACACCTTC
NA	TRBD2	TRBV5-4	TRBJ2-7	CASSTGLAGYSSYEQYF	TGTGCCAGCAGCACGGGACTAGCGGGGTACAGCTCCTACGAGCAGTACTTC
once	TRBD2	TRBV3-1/TRBV3-2	TRBJ2-7	CASSQFPASGIRSSYEQYF	TGTGCCAGCAGCCAATTCCCTGCTAGCGGGATAAGGAGCTCCTACGAGCAGTACTTC
NA	NA	TRBV5-4	TRBJ2-5	CASSSLEVAVRQETQYF	TGTGCCAGCAGCTCCCTTGAGGTAGCGGTCAGACAAGAGACCCAGTACTTC
NA	NA	TRBV6-5	TRBJ2-6	CASSPGVGGANVLTF	TGTGCCAGCAGTCCGGGGGTTGGTGGGGCCAACGTCCTGACTTTC